This T cell receptor beta chain is drawn from a study of blood T cell repertoires in COVID-19. Study summary: Italy, Spain and the United States were the sources of the convalescent and acute COVID-19 samples. T cells, B-cell-depleted T cells, or PBMCs supplied cDNA or gDNA.

Original processing notes: Reference gene primer amplification in the assay estimated nucleated cell counts. The method was immunoSEQ multiplex PCR; TCRdb's version includes in-frame clones alone and lacks a portion of them. The V and J calls and the clone size are those of that table, but D and trimming were determined from the DNA. Of 80,000 to 95,000 clones in the sample, roughly nine tenths were seen once. The CDR3 loop spans 16 amino acids. V gave up 3 bases and J gave up 0 bases; unmatched junction bases: 10. Germline CDR1 DFQATT, CDR2 SNEGSKA (reference sequence). This sequence was found in a human donor with active COVID-19. The donor label of this sample is uncertain. The chain recombines TRBV20-1 with TRBJ2-7; 8 bases are shared with TRBD2. Sequenced material: peripheral blood. CDR3 residues: CSASPLAGASSYEQYF. The CDR3 region has the DNA TGCAGTGCTAGTCCCCTAGCGGGTGCGAGCTCCTACGAGCAGTACTTC.